The 25 T cell receptor beta chains below all came from one sample that was sequenced in a study of human CD8 memory T cell subsets. Libraries for TCR beta were constructed using UMI-labeled 5' RACE. No DNA is given; TCRdb re-called the 5' RACE reads and lists each CDR3 protein once. This specimen shows about 6,200 distinct CDR3 sequences; the ten leading clones hold around 40%. Sequencing was performed on CD8+ effector memory T cells (TEM) sorted from PBMCs. Subset here: effector memory CD8 T cells, CCR7- CD45RO+ CD95+. The origin of the receptors is a human donor in good health.

The rearrangement uses TRBV29-1 and TRBJ2-4; TCRdb outputs TRBD1, but without DNA this stays unchecked. There are 13 residues in the CDR3. Germline loops: CDR1 SQVTM, CDR2 ANQGSEA. The CDR3 spells CSALDREKNIQYF.

The chain joins TRBV5-1 to TRBJ2-1. This CDR3 has 13 residues. From germline, CDR1 is SGHRS and CDR2 YFSETQ. CDR3 loop: CASSLEPYNEQFF.

The chain recombines TRBV5-5 with TRBJ2-7; TCRdb selects TRBD1, and the lack of DNA leaves this call unchecked. Germline values: CDR1 SGHKS, CDR2 YYEKEE (reference sequence). The CDR3 is 12 amino acids. CDR3 in amino acids: CASSTGGNEQYF.

This chain connects TRBV6-6 to TRBJ2-3; TCRdb's D call, TRBD1, is unchecked because there is no DNA. Germline values: CDR1 MNHNY, CDR2 SVGAGI (reference sequence). This CDR3 spans 15 amino acids. This CDR3 is CASSYSRDRRDTQYF.

The chain links TRBV7-8 to TRBJ2-1; TCRdb indicates TRBD2, and absent DNA this call remains unverified. CDR1 and CDR2 from the germline V gene are SGHVS and FQNEAQ. The length of the CDR3 is 17 residues. The CDR3 protein is CASSSEGTSGDYNEQFF.

The CDR3 is CASSPDPYSNQPQHF. The chain recombines TRBV6-5 with TRBJ1-5. The CDR3 loop spans 15 amino acids. Germline V gene data show CDR1 as MNHEY and CDR2 as SVGAGI.

The gene calls are TRBV6-1 and TRBJ2-3; no DNA is available, so the TRBD2 call from TCRdb remains unchecked. The CDR3 extends over 15 amino acids. The germline V gene has CDR1 MNHNS and CDR2 SASEGT. The CDR3: CASSEPAGSTDTQYF.

This chain connects TRBV28 to TRBJ1-1; TCRdb reports TRBD1, a call that lacks DNA to check it against. The CDR3 contains 14 residues. Per germline, CDR1 MDHEN and CDR2 SYDVKM. The CDR3 sequence is CASSLSGGAREAFF.

The chain joins TRBV5-6 to TRBJ1-1. The CDR3 spans 15 residues. CDR1 is SGHDT, CDR2 YYEEEE, per germline. CDR3 loop: CASSLARQANTEAFF.

The V and J genes are TRBV27 and TRBJ2-7; TCRdb names TRBD1, which stays unverified in the absence of DNA. CDR1 and CDR2 (germline): MNHEY, SMNVEV (reference sequence). This CDR3 comprises 12 residues. The CDR3 sequence is CASAAGGYEQYF.

The chain employs TRBV29-1 and TRBJ2-1; TCRdb designates TRBD1, a call that cannot be tested without DNA. Germline assignment: CDR1 SQVTM and CDR2 ANQGSEA. The CDR3 runs to 13 residues. This CDR3 is CSVVPRASNEQFF.

The chain uses TRBV6-2 or TRBV6-3 and TRBJ2-1; with no DNA, the TCRdb D assignment of TRBD1 cannot be verified. The CDR3 sequence is 18 residues long. CDR1 MNHEY and CDR2 SVGEGT come from the germline V gene. The CDR3 is CASSPLGGSPSSYNEQFF.

The J gene is TRBJ2-3, the V gene TRBV29-1; TCRdb picks TRBD2, but there is no DNA to check that call. This CDR3 comprises 14 residues. Germline V gene lookup returns CDR1 SQVTM and CDR2 ANQGSEA. The CDR3 sequence is CSVVLAGSTDTQYF.

The chain joins TRBV24-1 to TRBJ1-1; the D call from TCRdb, TRBD1, cannot be confirmed without DNA. Germline V gene data show CDR1 as KGHDR and CDR2 as SFDVKD. The CDR3 contains 16 residues. CDR3 amino acids: CATSDLPAGGETEAFF.

This clonotype is medium-sized by frequency. The J gene is TRBJ2-7, the V gene TRBV29-1; TCRdb's D call of TRBD1 is untestable without DNA. This CDR3 has 14 residues. Germline-derived CDR1 and CDR2 are SQVTM and ANQGSEA. The CDR3 region is CSVNLSDGGYEQYF.

The chain joins TRBV7-9 to TRBJ2-1; the D gene TCRdb calls, TRBD2, cannot be checked with no DNA. Germline V lookup: CDR1 SEHNR, CDR2 FQNEAQ (reference sequence). The CDR3 is 16 amino acids. The CDR3 spells CASSDVRDSAYNEQFF.

This chain joins TRBV7-9 and TRBJ2-7; the D call from TCRdb, TRBD2, cannot be confirmed without DNA. CDR1 and CDR2 (germline): SEHNR, FQNEAQ (reference sequence). This CDR3 is built from 15 residues. CDR3 region: CASSQAAGGYYEQYF.

V usage is TRBV25-1 and J usage is TRBJ2-7. In germline, CDR1 is MGHDK, CDR2 SYGVNS. The CDR3 is 16 residues long. CDR3 sequence reads: CASSESRKGASYEQYF.

This clonotype is medium-sized by frequency. The CDR3 reads CASRIQLNTGELFF. The V gene is TRBV27, the J gene TRBJ2-2. This CDR3 is built from 14 residues. CDR1 and CDR2 (germline): MNHEY, SMNVEV (reference sequence).

This chain uses TRBV11-2 with TRBJ2-3; TCRdb picks TRBD1, but there is no DNA to check that call. Germline CDR1 is SGHAT and CDR2 is FQNNGV. The CDR3 consists of 16 residues. CDR3: CASSLVGQGPTDTQYF.

CDR3 protein: CSARDARQETQYF. The rearrangement uses TRBV20-1 and TRBJ2-5. The CDR3 runs 13 residues. CDR1 DFQATT and CDR2 SNEGSKA come from the germline V gene (reference sequence).

The chain employs TRBV9 and TRBJ2-1; TCRdb selects TRBD1, and the lack of DNA leaves this call unchecked. In germline, CDR1 is SGDLS, CDR2 YYNGEE. The length of the CDR3 is 14 residues. The CDR3 spells CASSPGGSYNEQFF.

This chain joins TRBV29-1 and TRBJ1-2; no DNA is available, so the TRBD1 call from TCRdb remains unchecked. CDR3 length: 14 residues. Per germline, CDR1 SQVTM and CDR2 ANQGSEA. The CDR3 loop reads CSVYDRTSDYGYTF.

The V call is TRBV25-1, the J call TRBJ1-1; TCRdb proposes TRBD1, but this gene call is untestable without DNA. CDR3 length: 14 amino acids. CDR1 is MGHDK and CDR2 is SYGVNS in the germline V gene. The CDR3: CASSELSGYTEAFF. Complete variable domain (other parts from reference TRBV25-1 and TRBJ1-1): EADIYQTPRYLVIGTGKKITLECSQTMGHDKMYWYQQDPGMELHLIHYSYGVNSTEKGDLSSESTVSRIRTEHFPLTLESARPSHTSQYLCASSELSGYTEAFFGQGTRLTVV.

The genes are TRBV5-1 and TRBJ1-2; the TRBD1 assignment by TCRdb is unverifiable without DNA. The CDR3 contains 14 residues. Germline assignment: CDR1 SGHRS and CDR2 YFSETQ. CDR3 loop: CASSHRKGDYGYTF. Full variable domain (missing parts from reference TRBV5-1 and TRBJ1-2): KAGVTQTPRYLIKTRGQQVTLSCSPISGHRSVSWYQQTPGQGLQFLFEYFSETQRNKGNFPGRFSGRQFSNSRSEMNVSTLELGDSALYLCASSHRKGDYGYTFGSGTRLTVV.